Listed below are T cell receptor beta chains from one sample, sequenced in a study of technical replicates of blood from four donors. Repertoires were generated with immunoSEQ multiplex PCR, while TCRdb's copy carries only in-frame clones and drops some. The sample includes some 87,000 clones, 95% to 98% of them seen just once. The material sequenced was T cells isolated from PBMCs. These receptors all come from a human donor in good health. CDR3s leave out the opening cysteine and the closing phenylalanine or tryptophan.

v_call	j_call	cdr3_aa
TRBV9	TRBJ2-7	ASSVSRDRGVYEQY
TRBV10-1	TRBJ2-3	ASSGLDSSTDTQY
TRBV5-1	TRBJ1-4	ASSLEYSNEKLF
TRBV5-1	TRBJ2-7	ASSLSPGTSGNYEQY
TRBV15	TRBJ2-1	ATSRDWGEGPYNEQF
TRBV5-1	TRBJ2-2	ASSLNRAGNTGELF
TRBV11-2	TRBJ2-2	ASSLKFQTAIKTDGELF
TRBV7-9	TRBJ2-7	ASSFGLQYEQY
TRBV13	TRBJ2-3	ASSPTGSRVTDTQY
TRBV2	TRBJ1-5	ASSVSLGQGTMLQPQH
TRBV6-1	TRBJ1-5	ASRDSSGQPQH
TRBV9	TRBJ2-1	ASSQGQLTNNEQF
TRBV5-8	TRBJ1-4	ASSSQGTPNEKLF
TRBV11-3	TRBJ2-7	ASSLDYPQGEQY
TRBV5-5	TRBJ2-5	ASSPGLAPQETQY
TRBV19	TRBJ2-2	ASLTEGELF
TRBV6-5	TRBJ1-3	ASSYSRTGRNTIY
TRBV27	TRBJ1-5	ASSPSGDQPQH
TRBV5-1	TRBJ2-7	ASSLSSGSSYEQY
TRBV4-1	TRBJ2-1	ASTFHGLAGGNEQF
TRBV5-1	TRBJ2-7	ASSLDPGTTEQY
TRBV4-1	TRBJ2-1	ASSQPSGSSYNEQF
TRBV7-9	TRBJ1-2	ASSLIVTGDLYGYT
TRBV2	TRBJ1-4	AGCRGSEKLF
TRBV19	TRBJ1-5	ASSMTGFNQPQH
TRBV6-5	TRBJ2-2	ASSYSGGTGELF
TRBV7-3	TRBJ2-2	ASSHYRDRGTGELF
TRBV9	TRBJ2-2	ASSPPQRGAGELF